Listed here are 31 T cell receptor beta chains from one sample, sequenced in a study of molecular identifiers for immune sequencing clone quantification. MiXCR, applied by TCRdb to the PCR reads, yields one record per CDR3 protein. The table has tens of thousands of distinct CDR3 sequences, roughly 25% seen once; the top ten hold about 0.8%. Material for sequencing was naive CD8+ T cells from blood, with Jurkat cell RNA spiked in. Regarding subset: FACS-sorted CD8+CD4-CCR7+CD45RA+ naive T cells. The receptors derive from a human donor in good health. Some libraries in this study had Jurkat cell RNA spiked in.

With respect to this clonotype: A much larger clonotype is one base distant, so this may be a read error. CDR3 residues: CACSIPGGQETQYF. The DNA for the CDR3 is TGTGCCTGTAGTATCCCAGGGGGCCAAGAGACCCAGTACTTC. The chain is built from TRBV19 and TRBJ2-5, with 7 bases matching TRBD1. The germline gives CDR1 LNHDA, CDR2 SQIVND (reference sequence). The CDR3 consists of 14 residues.

This clonotype occurred many times. The CDR3 nucleotides are TGTGCCAGCAGCCTCACCGGATGGTCTAGCACAGATACGCAGTATTTT. This sequence encodes CASSLTGWSSTDTQYF. The genes are TRBV11-2 and TRBJ2-3; no firm D call. Germline V CDR1 and CDR2: SGHAT, FQNNGV. V was clipped by 5 bases and J by 0 bases, with 15 bases between them. The CDR3 extends over 16 amino acids.

The rearrangement uses TRBV5-1 and TRBJ2-7; no reliable D call. The CDR3 is 14 residues long. V gave up 0 bases and J gave up 1 base, with 8 bases separating them. Germline V gives CDR1 SGHRS, CDR2 YFSETQ. CDR3 in amino acids: CASSLESDSYEQYF. As DNA, the CDR3 is TGCGCCAGCAGCTTGGAGTCAGATTCCTACGAGCAGTACTTC.

The chain couples TRBV4-3 to TRBJ1-2; unclear D gene. Germline CDR1 reads LGHNA; CDR2 reads YSLEER. The V end lost 5 bases, the J end lost 4 bases, and 17 bases lay between the germline ends. This CDR3 has 15 amino acids. CDR3 residues: CASSSWSSGSYGYTF. DNA of the CDR3: TGCGCCAGCAGCTCGTGGTCCAGTGGATCCTATGGCTACACCTTC.

This clonotype was detected only a few times. The V and J genes are TRBV20-1 and TRBJ2-7; D is unclear. Germline V CDR1 and CDR2: DFQATT, SNEGSKA (reference sequence). The CDR3 runs 12 residues. With 6 bases removed from V and 0 bases from J, the gap between germline ends came to 9 bases. As DNA, the CDR3 is TGCAGTGCCCCTATAAGCTCCTACGAGCAGTACTTC. This sequence encodes CSAPISSYEQYF.

The chain links TRBV6-2 or TRBV6-3 to TRBJ2-5, with 12 bases matching TRBD2. Trimming took 6 bases from V and 4 from J; bases not matched to a gene: 6. CDR1 and CDR2 (germline): MNHEY, SVGEGT. The length of the CDR3 is 15 residues. The CDR3 coding sequence is TGTGCCAGCAGCCGACTAGCGGGAGACCGAGAGACCCAGTACTTC. The encoded protein is CASSRLAGDRETQYF.

In this sample, this clonotype turned up once. It may be a read error: a sequence one base away is much more abundant. This chain joins TRBV24-1 and TRBJ2-3; 7 nucleotides match TRBD1. This CDR3 comprises 15 residues. Looked up from germline, CDR1 is KGHDR and CDR2 is SFDVKD. Here the CDR3 reads CATSEGQERTDAQYF. The CDR3 region has the DNA TGTGCCACCTCAGAAGGACAGGAACGCACAGATGCGCAGTATTTT.

Only a few counts were recorded for this clonotype. This chain joins TRBV9 and TRBJ2-2; D unclear. V was cut by 0 bases and J by 4 bases, with 7 bases left in between. Germline lookup yields CDR1 SGDLS and CDR2 YYNGEE. This CDR3 is built from 14 residues. CDR3 sequence reads: CASSVVESTGELFF. The CDR3, as DNA: TGTGCCAGCAGCGTAGTGGAGTCCACCGGGGAGCTGTTTTTT.

This clonotype was seen only a few times. The chain couples TRBV3-2 to TRBJ2-7; the table assigns TRBD1, which was not confirmed against the DNA. TRBV3-2 is classified as a pseudogene. The CDR3 has 19 amino acids. The CDR3 bases are TGTGCCAGCAGCCAACTACTACGAAGGACAGGGGGCTCCTCCTACGAGCAGTACTTC. Translation: CASSQLLRRTGGSSYEQYF.

J is TRBJ2-7 and V is TRBV7-6; 10 bases match TRBD1. The CDR3 length is 16 residues. Trimming at V came to 4 bases and at J to 2 bases, leaving 8 bases not matched to a gene. The germline V gene has CDR1 SGHVS and CDR2 FNYEAQ. The CDR3 sequence: CASSSGTGTGAYEQYF. CDR3 DNA sequence: TGTGCCAGCAGCTCGGGGACCGGGACAGGGGCCTACGAGCAGTACTTC.

As to this clonotype: A much larger clone differs by one base, so this may be a read error. The chain carries TRBV7-2 and TRBJ2-7; possible D gene TRBD1, 5 bases. CDR1 is SGHTA, CDR2 FQGNSA, per germline. CDR3 length: 14 amino acids. The CDR3 region has the DNA TGTGTCAGCAGCCCGTCCCCAGGGTACTACGAGCAGTACTTC. It encodes CVSSPSPGYYEQYF.

About this clonotype itself: One end of the junction varies from germline; a read error may be responsible. V usage is TRBV7-9 and J usage is TRBJ2-1; no clear D gene. Germline values: CDR1 SEHNR, CDR2 FQNEAQ (reference sequence). The CDR3 is 13 residues long. CDR3 bases: TGTGCCGGCAGCTTAGTTAGTTCTAATGAGCAGTTCTTC. Protein: CAGSLVSSNEQFF.

Worth noting for this clonotype: A single base separates this from a much larger clone, so it may be a read error. The chain is built from TRBV5-6 and TRBJ1-5; D ambiguous. CDR3 length: 13 amino acids. Germline loops: CDR1 SGHDT, CDR2 YYEEEE. The CDR3 here is CTSSARDNQPQHF. The CDR3 DNA reads as TGTACCAGCAGCGCCCGGGACAATCAGCCCCAGCATTTT.

This clonotype was counted only a few times. V and J are TRBV20-1 and TRBJ2-5; 8 nucleotides match TRBD2. J gave up 1 base and V 0 bases, and 4 bases lay outside the gene matches. The germline V gene encodes CDR1 DFQATT and CDR2 SNEGSKA (reference sequence). The CDR3 totals 15 residues. The CDR3, as DNA: TGCAGTGCTAGAGACCCGGGGGGGCCCCAAGAGACCCAGTACTTC. Its translation: CSARDPGGPQETQYF.

The chain recombines TRBV4-2 with TRBJ2-7; D might be TRBD1 or TRBD2, each matching 6 bases. The germline V gene has CDR1 LGHNA and CDR2 YNFKEQ. The CDR3 has 15 residues. Trimming stripped 0 bases from V and 6 bases from J, with 15 bases between. CDR3 bases: TGTGCCAGCAGCCAAGATCCGGGGGCTCCCGGCGAGCAGTACTTC. It is translated as CASSQDPGAPGEQYF.

This clonotype has more than one count but fewer than ten. A clone one base away is much larger, so this may be a read error. The V gene is TRBV7-9, the J gene TRBJ2-3; TRBD1 aligns across 7 bases. The V gene's germline CDR1 is SEHNR and CDR2 FQNEAQ (reference sequence). The CDR3 contains 13 residues. CDR3 in amino acids: CASSGDSTATQYF. In nucleotides, the CDR3 is TGTGCCAGCAGCGGGGACAGTACAGCTACGCAGTATTTT.

This clonotype showed up just a few times. DNA for the CDR3: TGTGCCAGCAGCCCTCGACTAGCGGGAGTGACCGGGGAGCTGTTTTTT. This translates into CASSPRLAGVTGELFF. This rearrangement joins TRBV9 to TRBJ2-2; 12 bases are shared with TRBD2. Germline CDR1 is SGDLS and CDR2 is YYNGEE. This CDR3 is 16 amino acids long. V was clipped by 4 bases and J by 5 bases; unmatched bases: 6.

The chain links TRBV27 to TRBJ2-7; D is unclear. CDR3 length equals 12 residues. The germline CDR1 and CDR2 sequences are MNHEY and SMNVEV (reference sequence). V lost 5 bases and J 6 bases, leaving 11 bases between the germline ends. In nucleotides, the CDR3 is TGTGCCAGCAGTCCCGATTACCTCGAGCAGTACTTC. Translation: CASSPDYLEQYF.

The chain is built from TRBV19 and TRBJ2-1, with D perhaps TRBD2 (7 bases). Germline CDR1 reads LNHDA; CDR2 reads SQIVND (reference sequence). V was shortened by 8 bases and J by 3 bases, with 14 bases between the two germline ends. CDR3 length: 14 residues. The CDR3, as DNA: TGTGCCAGTCATGGGGGGGCCGACTACAATGAGCAGTTCTTC. It encodes CASHGGADYNEQFF.

This clonotype was observed at least ten times. V and J are TRBV3-1 and TRBJ2-7, with D unresolved. Trimming took 0 bases from V and 3 from J, leaving 12 bases between them. The CDR3 runs to 15 residues. Germline loops: CDR1 LGHDT, CDR2 YNNKEL (reference sequence). CDR3 nucleotides: TGTGCCAGCAGCCAAGACTCGGGCGTGGTCTACGAGCAGTACTTC. This encodes CASSQDSGVVYEQYF.

A word on this clonotype: Being one base from a much bigger clone, this may be a read error. The rearrangement uses TRBV6-5 and TRBJ1-3, with 11 bases fitting TRBD1. The CDR3 has 14 amino acids. CDR1 and CDR2 (germline): MNHEY, SVGAGI. The CDR3 loop reads CAGSYGTGGNTIYF. For the CDR3, the DNA is TGTGCCGGCAGTTATGGGACAGGGGGGAACACCATATATTTT.

With respect to this clonotype: The germline gene is not matched at one end of the junction; a read error may be the cause. This chain uses TRBV13 with TRBJ2-2; 8 bases align to TRBD2. The CDR3 totals 16 residues. The germline V gene has CDR1 PRHDT and CDR2 FYEKMQ (reference sequence). The chain's CDR3 is CASSLPRSGEFGGLFF. CDR3 bases: TGTGCCAGCAGTTTACCCCGTAGCGGGGAATTTGGGGGGCTGTTTTTT.

Comment on this clonotype: One junction end does not reproduce the germline sequence, and a read error may be involved. The chain uses TRBV6-1 and TRBJ2-1, with unresolved D. CDR1 and CDR2 (germline): MNHNS, SASEGT. This CDR3 spans 14 amino acids. CDR3: CASSGMGSCNEQFF. CDR3 coding DNA: TGTGCCAGCAGTGGGATGGGCTCCTGCAATGAGCAGTTCTTC.

Comment on this clonotype: A clone one base away is much larger, so this may be a read error. The chain couples TRBV4-3 to TRBJ2-7, with D perhaps assigned TRBD1 or TRBD2 (5 bases each). The CDR3 sequence is 16 residues long. Per the germline V gene, CDR1 is LGHNA and CDR2 is YSLEER. The CDR3 here is CASSQDRFGDAYERYF. In DNA, the CDR3 is TGCGCCAGCAGCCAAGATCGCTTCGGGGACGCCTACGAGCGGTACTTC.

This chain uses TRBV2 with TRBJ1-2, with a tentative D call TRBD1 (5 bases). CDR3 size: 17 residues. The germline gives CDR1 SNHLY, CDR2 FYNNEI. V was cut by 3 bases and J by 5 bases, with 22 bases left in between. CDR3 loop: CASSDAGALRIQYGYTF. In DNA form, the CDR3 reads TGTGCCAGCAGTGATGCCGGGGCACTAAGAATACAGTATGGCTACACCTTC.

This clonotype has a count of ten or more. The rearrangement uses TRBV9 and TRBJ2-2, with D perhaps being TRBD1 or TRBD2 (5 bases each). In germline, CDR1 is SGDLS, CDR2 YYNGEE. Trimming removed 1 base from V and 5 bases from J, with 6 bases in between. The CDR3 spans 13 residues. The CDR3 loop is CASSVWGTGELFF. CDR3 DNA sequence: TGTGCCAGCAGCGTATGGGGGACCGGGGAGCTGTTTTTT.

This chain uses TRBV4-3 with TRBJ2-7; 8 bases line up with TRBD1. Germline V lookup: CDR1 LGHNA, CDR2 YSLEER. J gave up 5 bases and V 5 bases, and 11 bases lay outside the gene matches. The CDR3 is made up of 15 amino acids. The CDR3 coding sequence is TGCGCCAGCAGCTTAGGCCGACAGGGGACCCACGAGCAGTACTTC. Its translation: CASSLGRQGTHEQYF.

V usage is TRBV7-2 and J usage is TRBJ2-2, with D unresolved. The germline V and J ends were trimmed by 4 bases and 0 bases, with 6 bases remaining between them. Germline CDR1 is SGHTA and CDR2 is FQGNSA. This CDR3 is 14 amino acids long. CDR3: CASSSYSNTGELFF. CDR3 sequence (DNA): TGTGCCAGCAGCTCTTACTCGAACACCGGGGAGCTGTTTTTT.

Ten or more counts support this clonotype. The genes are TRBV27 and TRBJ1-2; a weak D match, TRBD1 (5 bases). V dropped 4 bases and J dropped 0 bases, with 6 bases sitting between them. The CDR3 sequence is 13 residues long. In germline, CDR1 is MNHEY, CDR2 SMNVEV (reference sequence). The chain's CDR3 is CASSSQANYGYTF. In DNA form, the CDR3 reads TGTGCCAGCAGTTCACAGGCTAACTATGGCTACACCTTC.

With regard to this clonotype: A read error may produce the germline difference seen at one junction end. In nucleotides, the CDR3 is TGTGCCAGCAGTACTTATTCCCTGGGACGGACCTACGAGCGGTACTTC. Its protein product is CASSTYSLGRTYERYF. The chain couples TRBV12-3 or TRBV12-4 to TRBJ2-7; D is tentatively TRBD1 or TRBD2 (5 bases each). The CDR3 totals 16 residues.

This clonotype was recorded a few times. This chain uses TRBV5-6 with TRBJ1-1, with a weak D call TRBD1 (5 bases). Germline loops: CDR1 SGHDT, CDR2 YYEEEE. The V and J ends lost 1 base and 3 bases respectively, with 10 bases between them. There are 14 residues in the CDR3. The DNA for the CDR3 is TGTGCCAGCAGCTTGCACAGGTGGGACACTGAAGCTTTCTTT. Residues: CASSLHRWDTEAFF.